This T cell receptor beta chain appears in the sequencing data of a study of cytomegalovirus exposure and HLA in healthy donors. Both 60 Vbeta primers and 13 Jbeta primers went into the PCR. Methods used by the authors: In a later analysis, some 11 million of some 80 million unique beta chains occurred in at least two donors. Profiled with immunoSEQ multiplex PCR; TCRdb holds only in-frame clones, not every one. V and J calls and clone size are those listed in that table; D and trimming were worked out from the DNA. The sample yields roughly 160,000 clones, more than 60% seen once. CDR1 is LGHNA and CDR2 is YNFKEQ in the germline V gene. Trimming pared 1 base from V and 8 bases from J, leaving 18 bases between. The CDR3 contains 16 residues.

This sequence was found in a man aged 35-49 years in good health and CMV-seronegative. Sequencing used PBMCs. The rearrangement links TRBV4-2 to TRBJ2-1; TRBD2 is a possible D gene (6 bases). For the CDR3, the DNA is TGTGCCAGCAGCCAAGGAATAGGGTCTAGCGTCCATGAGCAGTTCTTC. Protein: CASSQGIGSSVHEQFF.